This T cell receptor (beta chain) was sequenced for a study of shared clonotypes between healthy human individuals. CD8 cells classed as naive were CD45RO-negative and positively selected for CCR7, excluding terminally differentiated effector memory CD45RA+ cells. Trimming took off 2 bases at V and 7 bases at J, with 15 bases between the two ends. CDR3 size: 15 residues. Germline assignment: CDR1 LGHNA and CDR2 YNFKEQ. Profiling relied on immunoSEQ multiplex PCR, and the TCRdb table lists in-frame clones only, not all of them. The repertoire holds millions of clones, with 85% to 95% as singletons. The source of this sequence is a young man in good health. Some clones in this sample may be carry-over from other donors' samples. Sequencing was done on a sample of naive CD8+ T cells from PBMCs. This sequence joins TRBV4-2 and TRBJ2-1; tentatively, D is TRBD2 (5 bases). CDR3 in amino acids: CASSQRPIGGNEQFF. In nucleotides, the CDR3 is TGTGCCAGCAGCCAACGTCCAATTGGCGGGAATGAGCAGTTCTTC.